The sequence of this T cell receptor (beta chain) was determined in a study of CD8 T cells in Susac syndrome. A quantity of about 0.5 to 1 ug RNA underwent reverse transcription using random hexamers. Amplification of TCR beta CDR3 across 54 Vbeta and 13 Jbeta was performed with immunoSEQ multiplex PCR. TCRdb ran MiXCR on the immunoSEQ multiplex PCR reads and lists one entry per CDR3 protein. The sample yields 250,000 to 350,000 distinct CDR3 sequences, roughly 81% seen once. A remark on this clonotype: Its cognate antigen is unknown.

Germline V gene lookup returns CDR1 SEHNR and CDR2 FQNEAQ (reference sequence). Trimming took off 2 bases at V and 8 bases at J, with 13 bases between the two ends. This CDR3 comprises 14 residues. Sequencing of TCR beta, carried out with a high-throughput approach, was applied to CD8+ and CD4+ T cells from the blood. TEMRA cells were enriched by FACS, and CD4+ and CD8+ T cells were negatively isolated. Findings and limits, study-wide: The number of individuals included in the study's TCR sequencing and HLA analysis was acknowledged as relatively small.

The sequencing sample was made of CD8+ T cells from PBMCs. The chain couples TRBV7-9 to TRBJ2-1, with D maybe TRBD1 (6 bases). The clonotype comes from a human donor with multiple sclerosis. The CDR3 spells CASSLNQNRDEQFF. CDR3 nucleotide sequence: TGTGCCAGCAGCTTAAACCAGAACAGGGATGAGCAGTTCTTC.